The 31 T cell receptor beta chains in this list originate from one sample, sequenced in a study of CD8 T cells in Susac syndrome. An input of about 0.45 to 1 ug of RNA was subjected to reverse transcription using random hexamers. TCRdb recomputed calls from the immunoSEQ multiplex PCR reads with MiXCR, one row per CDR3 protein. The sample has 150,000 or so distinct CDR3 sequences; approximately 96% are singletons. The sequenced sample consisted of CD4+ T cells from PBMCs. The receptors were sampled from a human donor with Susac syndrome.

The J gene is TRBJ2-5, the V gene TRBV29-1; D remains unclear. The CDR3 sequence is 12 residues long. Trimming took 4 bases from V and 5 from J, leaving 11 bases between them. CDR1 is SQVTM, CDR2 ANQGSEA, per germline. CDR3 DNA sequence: TGCAGCGTTGGTGGTTTTGTGGAGACCCAGTACTTC. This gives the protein CSVGGFVETQYF.

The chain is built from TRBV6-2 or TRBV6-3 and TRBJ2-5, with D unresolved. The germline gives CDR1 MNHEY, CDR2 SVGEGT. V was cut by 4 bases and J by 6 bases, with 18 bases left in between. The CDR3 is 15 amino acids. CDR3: CASSFATGNQKTQYF. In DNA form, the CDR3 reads TGTGCCAGCAGTTTCGCAACCGGCAACCAGAAGACCCAGTACTTC.

Here the CDR3 DNA reads TGTGCCAGCAGCGTATTGGAACAAGAGACCCAGTACTTC. Protein: CASSVLEQETQYF. The chain employs TRBV9 and TRBJ2-5; no firm D call. The germline V gene has CDR1 SGDLS and CDR2 YYNGEE. Trimming stripped 1 base from V and 2 bases from J, with 6 bases between. The CDR3 has 13 amino acids.

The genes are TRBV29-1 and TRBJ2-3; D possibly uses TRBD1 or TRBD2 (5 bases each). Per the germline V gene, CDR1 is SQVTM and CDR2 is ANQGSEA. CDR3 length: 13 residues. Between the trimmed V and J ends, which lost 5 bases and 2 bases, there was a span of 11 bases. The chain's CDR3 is CSVRPGLTDTQYF. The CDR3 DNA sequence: TGCAGCGTTCGGCCGGGGCTCACAGATACGCAGTATTTT.

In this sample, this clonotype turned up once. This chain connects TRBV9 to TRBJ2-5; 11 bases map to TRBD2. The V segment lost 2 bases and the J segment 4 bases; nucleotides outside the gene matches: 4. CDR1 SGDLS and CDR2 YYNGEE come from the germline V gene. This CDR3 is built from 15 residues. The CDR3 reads CASSVSGGAGETQYF. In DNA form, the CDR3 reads TGTGCCAGCAGCGTTAGCGGGGGGGCCGGAGAGACCCAGTACTTC.

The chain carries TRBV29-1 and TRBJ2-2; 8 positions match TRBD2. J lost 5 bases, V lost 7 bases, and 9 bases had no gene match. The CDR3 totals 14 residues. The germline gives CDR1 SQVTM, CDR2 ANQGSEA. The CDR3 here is CSGLPGGQTGELFF. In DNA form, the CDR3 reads TGCAGCGGCCTACCGGGGGGGCAAACCGGGGAGCTGTTTTTT.

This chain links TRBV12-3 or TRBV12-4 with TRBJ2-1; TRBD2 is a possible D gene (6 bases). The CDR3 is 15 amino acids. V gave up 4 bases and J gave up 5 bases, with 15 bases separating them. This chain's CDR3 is CASSSRAGLNNEQFF. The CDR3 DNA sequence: TGTGCCAGCAGTTCCCGGGCGGGGCTCAACAATGAGCAGTTCTTC.

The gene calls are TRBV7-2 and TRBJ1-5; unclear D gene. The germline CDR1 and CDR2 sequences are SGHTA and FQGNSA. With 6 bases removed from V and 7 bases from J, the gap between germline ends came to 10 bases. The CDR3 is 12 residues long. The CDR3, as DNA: TGTGCCAGCAGACTTCCGAACCAGCCCCAGCATTTT. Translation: CASRLPNQPQHF.

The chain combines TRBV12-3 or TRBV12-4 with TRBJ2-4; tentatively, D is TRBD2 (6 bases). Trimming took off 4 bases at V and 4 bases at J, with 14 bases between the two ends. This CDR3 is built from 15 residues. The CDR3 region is CASSSSGGLKNIQYF. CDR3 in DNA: TGTGCCAGCAGTTCAAGTGGGGGACTGAAAAACATTCAGTACTTC.

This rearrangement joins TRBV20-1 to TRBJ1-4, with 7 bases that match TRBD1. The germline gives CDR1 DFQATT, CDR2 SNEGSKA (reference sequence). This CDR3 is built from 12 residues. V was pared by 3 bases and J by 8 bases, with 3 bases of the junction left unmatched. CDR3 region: CSASKGQEKLFF. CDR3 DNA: TGCAGTGCTAGCAAGGGACAGGAAAAACTGTTTTTT.

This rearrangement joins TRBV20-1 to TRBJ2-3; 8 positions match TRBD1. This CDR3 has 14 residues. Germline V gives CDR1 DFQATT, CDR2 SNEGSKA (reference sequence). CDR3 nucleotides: TGCAGCGCAGGGGGCAGGATTAGCACAGATACGCAGTATTTT. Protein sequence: CSAGGRISTDTQYF.

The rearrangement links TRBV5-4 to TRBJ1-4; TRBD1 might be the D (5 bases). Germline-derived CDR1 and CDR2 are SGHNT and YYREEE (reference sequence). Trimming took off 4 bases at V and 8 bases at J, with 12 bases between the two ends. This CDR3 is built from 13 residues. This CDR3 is CASSDGGGEKLFF. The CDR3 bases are TGTGCCAGCAGCGATGGGGGTGGGGAAAAACTGTTTTTT.

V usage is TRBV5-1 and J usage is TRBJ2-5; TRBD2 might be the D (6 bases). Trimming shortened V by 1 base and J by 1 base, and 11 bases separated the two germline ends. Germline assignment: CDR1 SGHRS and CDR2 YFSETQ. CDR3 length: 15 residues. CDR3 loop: CASSLNRGTQETQYF. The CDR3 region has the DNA TGCGCCAGCAGCTTGAATCGGGGGACCCAAGAGACCCAGTACTTC.

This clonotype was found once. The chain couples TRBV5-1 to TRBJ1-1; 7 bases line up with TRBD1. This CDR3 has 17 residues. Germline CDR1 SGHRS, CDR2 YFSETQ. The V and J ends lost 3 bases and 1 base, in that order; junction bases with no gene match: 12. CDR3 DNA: TGCGCCAGCAGCTCGAAAATCCCAGGGGGACCGAACACTGAAGCTTTCTTT. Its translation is CASSSKIPGGPNTEAFF.

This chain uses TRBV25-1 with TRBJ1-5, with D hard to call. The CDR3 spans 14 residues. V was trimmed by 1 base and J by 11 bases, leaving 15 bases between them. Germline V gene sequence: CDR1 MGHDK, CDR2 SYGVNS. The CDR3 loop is CASSESSSVVAQHF. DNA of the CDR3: TGTGCCAGCAGTGAATCCTCTTCGGTAGTTGCCCAGCATTTT. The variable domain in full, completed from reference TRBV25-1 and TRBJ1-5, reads EADIYQTPRYLVIGTGKKITLECSQTMGHDKMYWYQQDPGMELHLIHYSYGVNSTEKGDLSSESTVSRIRTEHFPLTLESARPSHTSQYLCASSESSSVVAQHFGDGTRLSIL.

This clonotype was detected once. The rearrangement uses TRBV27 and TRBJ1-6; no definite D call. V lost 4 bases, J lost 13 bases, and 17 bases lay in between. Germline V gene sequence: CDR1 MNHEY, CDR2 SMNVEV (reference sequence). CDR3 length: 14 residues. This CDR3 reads CASSYRQDGLPLHF. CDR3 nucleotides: TGTGCCAGCAGTTACCGCCAGGACGGGTTGCCCCTCCACTTT.

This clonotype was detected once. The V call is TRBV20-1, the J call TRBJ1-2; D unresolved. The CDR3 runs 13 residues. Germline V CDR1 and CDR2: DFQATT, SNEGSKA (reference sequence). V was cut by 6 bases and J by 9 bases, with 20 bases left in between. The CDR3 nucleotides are TGCAGTGCCCCGACACTCTCTCAATCGAGCTACACCTTC. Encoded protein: CSAPTLSQSSYTF.

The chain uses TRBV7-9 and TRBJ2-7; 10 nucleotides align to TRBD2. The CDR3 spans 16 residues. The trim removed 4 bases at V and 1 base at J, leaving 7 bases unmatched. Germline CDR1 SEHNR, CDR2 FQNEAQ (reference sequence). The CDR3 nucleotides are TGTGCCAGCAGCTCAACCTCTAGCGGGGGATCCTACGAGCAGTACTTC. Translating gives CASSSTSSGGSYEQYF.

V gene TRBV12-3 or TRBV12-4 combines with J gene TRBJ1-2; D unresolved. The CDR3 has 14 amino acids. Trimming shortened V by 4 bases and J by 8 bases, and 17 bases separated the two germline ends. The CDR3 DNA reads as TGTGCCAGCAGTTCTCACAGTCCCCCACGCGGCTACACCTTC. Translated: CASSSHSPPRGYTF.

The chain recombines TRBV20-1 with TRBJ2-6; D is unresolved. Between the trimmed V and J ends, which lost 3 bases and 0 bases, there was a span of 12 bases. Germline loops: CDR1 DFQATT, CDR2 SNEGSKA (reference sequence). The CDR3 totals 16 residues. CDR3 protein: CSASARAFSGANVLTF. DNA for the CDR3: TGCAGTGCTAGTGCACGGGCATTCTCTGGGGCCAACGTCCTGACTTTC.

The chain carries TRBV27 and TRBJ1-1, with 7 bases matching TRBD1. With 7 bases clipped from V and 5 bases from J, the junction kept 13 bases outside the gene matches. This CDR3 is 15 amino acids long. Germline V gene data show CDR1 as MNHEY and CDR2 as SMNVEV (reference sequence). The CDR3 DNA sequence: TGTGCCAGCAACGCAGGGGGAAGTCTAGCTACTGAAGCTTTCTTT. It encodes CASNAGGSLATEAFF.

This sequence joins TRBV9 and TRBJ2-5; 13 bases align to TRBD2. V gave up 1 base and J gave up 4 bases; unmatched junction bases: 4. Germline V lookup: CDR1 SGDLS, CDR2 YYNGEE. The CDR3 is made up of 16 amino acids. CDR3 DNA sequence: TGTGCCAGCAGCGTAACTAGCGGGGGGGCCGCAGAGACCCAGTACTTC. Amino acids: CASSVTSGGAAETQYF. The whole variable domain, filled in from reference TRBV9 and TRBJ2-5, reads DSGVTQTPKHLITATGQRVTLRCSPRSGDLSVYWYQQSLDQGLQFLIQYYNGEERAKGNILERFSAQQFPDLHSELNLSSLELGDSALYFCASSVTSGGAAETQYFGPGTRLLVL.

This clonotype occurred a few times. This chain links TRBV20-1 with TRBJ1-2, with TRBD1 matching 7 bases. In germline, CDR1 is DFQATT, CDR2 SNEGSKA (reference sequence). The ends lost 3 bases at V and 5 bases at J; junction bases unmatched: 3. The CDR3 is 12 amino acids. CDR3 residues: CSARAGGYGYTF. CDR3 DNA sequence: TGCAGTGCTAGGGCAGGGGGTTATGGCTACACCTTC.

The CDR3 is CASKLGTGVAGELFF. Here the CDR3 DNA reads TGTGCCAGCAAACTAGGGACCGGGGTCGCCGGGGAGCTGTTTTTT. This chain connects TRBV12-3 or TRBV12-4 to TRBJ2-2; perhaps D is TRBD1 or TRBD2 (5 bases each). V gave up 7 bases and J gave up 6 bases, with 18 bases separating them. The CDR3 covers 15 residues.

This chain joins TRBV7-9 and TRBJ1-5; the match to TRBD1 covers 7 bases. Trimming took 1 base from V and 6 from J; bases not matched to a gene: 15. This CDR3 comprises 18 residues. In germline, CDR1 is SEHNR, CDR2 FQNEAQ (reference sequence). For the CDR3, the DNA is TGTGCCAGCAGCTTAGGTCACACGTCGGGGCAGGGGGTTCAGCCCCAGCATTTT. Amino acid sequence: CASSLGHTSGQGVQPQHF.

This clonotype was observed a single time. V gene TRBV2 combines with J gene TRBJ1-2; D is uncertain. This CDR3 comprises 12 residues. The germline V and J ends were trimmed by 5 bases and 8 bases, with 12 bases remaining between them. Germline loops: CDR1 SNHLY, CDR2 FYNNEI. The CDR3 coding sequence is TGTGCCAGCAGTCAAGGACTGTCCGGCTACACCTTC. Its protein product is CASSQGLSGYTF.

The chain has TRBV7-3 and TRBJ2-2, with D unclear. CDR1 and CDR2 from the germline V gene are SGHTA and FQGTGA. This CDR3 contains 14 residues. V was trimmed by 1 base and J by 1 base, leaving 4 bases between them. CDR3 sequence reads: CASSLNRNTGELFF. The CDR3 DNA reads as TGTGCCAGCAGCTTAAACCGGAACACCGGGGAGCTGTTTTTT.

The CDR3 loop is CASSLAQSSYEQYF. The CDR3 nucleotides are TGTGCCAGCAGCTTAGCACAGAGCTCCTACGAGCAGTACTTC. The gene calls are TRBV7-2 and TRBJ2-7; no clear D. V shed 0 bases and J shed 0 bases, with 6 bases lying between them. This CDR3 spans 14 amino acids. From germline, CDR1 is SGHTA and CDR2 FQGNSA.

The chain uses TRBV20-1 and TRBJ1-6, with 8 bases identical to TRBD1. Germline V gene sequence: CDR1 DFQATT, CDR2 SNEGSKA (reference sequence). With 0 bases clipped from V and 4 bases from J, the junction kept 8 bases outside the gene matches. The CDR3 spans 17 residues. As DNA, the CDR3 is TGCAGTGCTAGAGATGACTCGGACAGGGCTTATAATTCACCCCTCCACTTT. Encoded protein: CSARDDSDRAYNSPLHF.

CDR3 coding DNA: TGCAGTGCTTTTGGGACAGGAGTCCTCCACTTT. It codes for CSAFGTGVLHF. The chain carries TRBV20-1 and TRBJ1-6, with 8 bases that match TRBD1. Unmatched junction bases numbered 6, after V lost 5 bases and J lost 15 bases. This CDR3 is 11 amino acids long. Germline V gives CDR1 DFQATT, CDR2 SNEGSKA (reference sequence).

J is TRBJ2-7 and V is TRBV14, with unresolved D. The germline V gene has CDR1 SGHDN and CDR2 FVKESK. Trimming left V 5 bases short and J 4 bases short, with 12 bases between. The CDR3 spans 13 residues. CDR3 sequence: CASSSRLGYEQYF. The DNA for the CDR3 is TGTGCCAGCAGCAGCCGGTTGGGTTACGAGCAGTACTTC.